This TCR beta chain was identified during a study of T-cell memory formation after mild COVID-19. TCRdb reanalysed the 5' RACE reads using MiXCR and keeps one entry per CDR3 protein. The sample holds about 410,000 distinct CDR3 sequences, about 20% seen once. V gave up 6 bases and J gave up 4 bases, with 20 bases separating them. Germline assignment: CDR1 MRHNA and CDR2 SNTAGT. The CDR3 extends over 16 amino acids. Sequencing was performed on PBMCs or a T cell subset sorted from them (not recorded which). The sequence was collected from a man in his late teens or twenties who had mild COVID-19 (a few samples of this study predate the infection). Cell type and time point are not known. The V and J genes are TRBV6-4 and TRBJ2-3; maybe TRBD2 (5 bases). CDR3 nucleotides: TGTGCCAGCAGCCCCCGAGTAGTAGAGGAGGCAGATACGCAGTATTTT. Translating it yields CASSPRVVEEADTQYF.